This record concerns one T cell receptor beta chain sequence. The data derive from a study of control samples from healthy donors and cancer patients. The germline V gene has CDR1 SQVTM and CDR2 ANQGSEA. V gave up 2 bases and J gave up 2 bases, with 11 bases separating them. This CDR3 comprises 14 residues. Assay: immunoSEQ multiplex PCR; the TCRdb copy retains only in-frame clones and omits some. Of 100,000 to 150,000 clones in the sample, about 87% were seen once. The sequenced sample consisted of blood. The chain joins TRBV29-1 to TRBJ2-3, with D unclear. The source of this sequence is a man between 60 and 75 years old in good health. In DNA form, the CDR3 reads TGCAGCGTTGAACCGAGGCTCCACACAGATACGCAGTATTTT. It is translated as CSVEPRLHTDTQYF.